A single sample gave rise to the 24 T cell receptor beta chains below, sequenced in a study of T cells in women clearing cervical HPV infection (dated by TCRdb to 2017 to 2018). Library construction relied on the immunoSEQ multiplex PCR assay. Imported from immuneACCESS, the table was reduced by TCRdb to in-frame sequences with V and J called. These copies leave out some clones; in studies compared against another copy, an unresolved V gene accounts for under half, and the cause of the remainder is not known. The record for this sample contains about 32,000 clones. The top ten constitute about 4.5% of the sample. The sequencing input was blood buffy coat. Receptors were obtained from a woman aged 18 to 75 with a cervical HPV16 infection that either progressed to CIN3+ or cleared (not recorded which).

As concerns this clone: The read finishes 3 residues shy of the CDR3 end, and the germline J gene is used to complete it. The V call is TRBV20-1, the J call TRBJ1-4; 11 bases fit TRBD1. CDR1 is DFQATT and CDR2 is SNEGSKA in the germline V gene (reference sequence). CDR3 length: 15 amino acids. V gave up 0 bases and J gave up 7 bases; unmatched junction bases: 4. CDR3 residues: CSAREGTGGGEKLFF. The sequenced CDR3 bases are TGCAGTGCTAGAGAAGGGACAGGGGGAGGTGAAAAA.

The CDR3 sequence is CASSLGLAGGRETQYF. The sequenced part of the CDR3 DNA is TGCGCCAGCAGCTTGGGACTAGCGGGGGGGCGAGAGACG. This chain uses TRBV5-1 with TRBJ2-3; 14 nucleotides match TRBD2. The sequence runs out 3 residues before the end of the CDR3; the remainder is reconstructed from the germline J gene. This CDR3 spans 16 amino acids. The germline CDR1 and CDR2 sequences are SGHRS and YFSETQ.

The CDR3 here is CASRTGNTEAFF. The sequenced part of the CDR3 DNA is TGTGCCAGCAGAACAGGTAACACTGAA. V gene TRBV2 combines with J gene TRBJ1-1, with D possibly matching TRBD1 (5 bases). The read terminates 3 residues ahead of where the CDR3 ends, so the germline J gene completes it. The germline CDR1 and CDR2 sequences are SNHLY and FYNNEI. This CDR3 has 12 amino acids. Trimming removed 6 bases at V and 2 bases at J, with 7 bases between.

Concerning this clone: Read coverage stops 3 residues before the CDR3 terminus; the germline J gene supplies the remainder. This chain links TRBV20-1 with TRBJ1-2; D unclear. The CDR3 sequence is 14 residues long. The germline gives CDR1 DFQATT, CDR2 SNEGSKA (reference sequence). CDR3 sequence: CSARGALMGNDYTF. The sequenced part of the CDR3 DNA is TGCAGTGCTAGAGGGGCCCTGATGGGCAATGAC.

In regard to this clone: The read terminates 3 residues before the CDR3 end, so the remaining end is supplied by the germline J gene. The V call is TRBV7-2, the J call TRBJ2-7, with D perhaps TRBD1 (6 bases). The CDR3 sequence is 14 residues long. Germline V gene data show CDR1 as SGHTA and CDR2 as FQGNSA. V was cut by 4 bases and J by 0 bases, with 10 bases left in between. CDR3 bases read: TGTGCCAGCAGCTCTCAGGGGCCCTCCTACGAG. Translated: CASSSQGPSYE. The full CDR3 protein reads CASSSQGPSYEQYF.

Details on this clone: Coverage ceases 3 residues before the CDR3 finishes, and the germline J gene fills in the end. This chain connects TRBV30 to TRBJ1-2, with TRBD1 as a possible D gene (5 bases). This CDR3 is built from 13 residues. Germline assignment: CDR1 GTSNPN and CDR2 SVGIG (reference sequence). The ends were cut back, 0 bases at V and 4 bases at J, with 9 bases in the middle. The CDR3 spells CAWSVQGTYGYTF. Partial CDR3 DNA: TGTGCCTGGAGTGTTCAGGGAACCTATGGC.

Note on this clone: The read terminates 3 residues before the CDR3 end, so the remaining end is supplied by the germline J gene. The chain uses TRBV2 and TRBJ1-1; TRBD1 is a possible D gene (6 bases). The germline V gene has CDR1 SNHLY and CDR2 FYNNEI. Trimming removed 3 bases at V and 4 bases at J, with 9 bases between. The CDR3 is 13 amino acids. The covered CDR3 bases are TGTGCCAGCAGTGACGGGGGGCTCACTGAA. This codes for CASSDGGLTE. The entire CDR3 protein is CASSDGGLTEAFF. Variable domain in full (rest from reference TRBV2 and TRBJ1-1): EPEVTQTPSHQVTQMGQEVILRCVPISNHLYFYWYRQILGQKVEFLVSFYNNEISEKSEIFDDQFSVERPDGSNFTLKIRSTKLEDSAMYFCASSDGGLTEAFFGQGTRLTVV.

As regards this clone: The missing CDR3 end, 3 residues past where the read stops, is filled in from the germline J gene. This chain links TRBV5-8 with TRBJ1-6; 8 nucleotides line up with TRBD1. CDR3 length: 14 amino acids. Germline trimming cut 7 bases from V and 7 bases from J; bases unmatched to any gene: 7. Germline assignment: CDR1 SGHTS and CDR2 YDEGEE. The CDR3 DNA, read in part, is TGTGCCAGCCGGACAGGGTTTGGGAATTCACCC. It specifies CASRTGFGNSP. In full, the CDR3 reads CASRTGFGNSPLHF.

This clone is identified as medium-sized from frequency. The CDR3 end lies 3 residues beyond the end of the read and is filled in from the germline J gene. This chain connects TRBV18 to TRBJ1-2; tentatively, D is TRBD1 (6 bases). This CDR3 is 15 amino acids long. Trimming removed 3 bases from V and 0 bases from J, with 11 bases in between. CDR1 KGHSH and CDR2 LQKENI come from the germline V gene. The CDR3 here is CASSPLAGANYGYTF. The sequenced CDR3 bases are TGTGCCAGCTCACCCCTCGCAGGGGCTAACTATGGC.

Concerning this clone: The read finishes 3 residues shy of the CDR3 end, and the germline J gene is used to complete it. The chain employs TRBV15 and TRBJ2-2; no definite D call. The CDR3 contains 13 residues. CDR1 LNHNV and CDR2 YYDKDF come from the germline V gene (reference sequence). Incomplete CDR3 DNA: TGTGCCACCAGCAGAGATCCCGGTGAAAAG. Its protein product is CATSRDPGEK. The whole CDR3 protein reads CATSRDPGEKLFF.

Regarding this clone: The read stops 3 residues short of the end of the CDR3; the missing end is completed from the germline J gene. The rearrangement links TRBV19 to TRBJ1-1; 8 nucleotides match TRBD1. This CDR3 spans 12 amino acids. V lost 11 bases and J lost 7; bases outside the gene matches: 9. Germline assignment: CDR1 LNHDA and CDR2 SQIVND (reference sequence). Here the CDR3 reads CAARQGSYEAFF. CDR3 DNA, as far as it was read: TGTGCCGCTAGACAGGGGAGCTATGAA.

With regard to this clone: The read terminates 3 residues before the CDR3 end, so the remaining end is supplied by the germline J gene. The V gene is TRBV19, the J gene TRBJ2-7, with 7 bases fitting TRBD1. There are 17 residues in the CDR3. V lost 6 bases, J lost 1 base, and 15 bases stayed unmatched. Germline V gene data show CDR1 as LNHDA and CDR2 as SQIVND (reference sequence). Partial CDR3 DNA: TGTGCCAGTAGCCCGGAACCAGGGACAGTGCTTTCCTACGAG. This sequence encodes CASSPEPGTVLSYE. The full CDR3 reads CASSPEPGTVLSYEQYF. Complete variable domain (other parts from reference TRBV19 and TRBJ2-7): DGGITQSPKYLFRKEGQNVTLSCEQNLNHDAMYWYRQDPGQGLRLIYYSQIVNDFQKGDIAEGYSVSREKKESFPLTVTSAQKNPTAFYLCASSPEPGTVLSYEQYFGPGTRLTVT.

Regarding this clone: The CDR3 goes on 3 residues after the read ends, and that part is filled in from the germline J gene. V is TRBV20-1 and J is TRBJ2-1; 8 bases map to TRBD2. Trimming took 1 base from V and 3 from J; bases not matched to a gene: 2. Germline CDR1 is DFQATT and CDR2 is SNEGSKA (reference sequence). This CDR3 region has 14 residues. CDR3: CSARGLAGYNEQFF. The covered CDR3 bases are TGCAGTGCTAGAGGGCTAGCGGGCTACAATGAG.

To note about this clone: Read data end 3 residues before the CDR3 end; the end is taken from the germline J gene. The chain links TRBV14 to TRBJ2-1, with 9 positions matching TRBD1. J was trimmed by 9 bases and V by 3 bases; bases with no gene match: 9. Germline lookup yields CDR1 SGHDN and CDR2 FVKESK. The CDR3 totals 15 residues. The DNA read from the CDR3 is TGTGCCAGCAGCCAGGGGACAGGGAAGGTTAGTGAG. As protein: CASSQGTGKVSE. The entire CDR3 reads CASSQGTGKVSEQFF.

Worth noting for this clone: The CDR3 extends 3 residues past the end of the read, so its final part is completed from the germline J gene. The V call is TRBV6-2 or TRBV6-3, the J call TRBJ2-6; the D gene is possibly TRBD2 (5 bases). The V gene lost 5 bases and the J gene lost 2 bases, with 10 bases spanning the gap. CDR1 MNHEY and CDR2 SVGEGT come from the germline V gene. CDR3 length equals 15 residues. CDR3 in amino acids: CASSEARAGANVLTF. CDR3 DNA (partial): TGTGCCAGCAGTGAGGCGAGGGCTGGGGCCAACGTC.

Comments on this clone: Read coverage stops 3 residues before the CDR3 terminus; the germline J gene supplies the remainder. The V and J genes are TRBV5-4 and TRBJ2-2; TRBD2 matches at 7 bases. This CDR3 is 16 amino acids long. The germline gives CDR1 SGHNT, CDR2 YYREEE (reference sequence). V lost 2 bases, J lost 7 bases, and 11 bases stayed unmatched. The CDR3 DNA, read in part, is TGTGCCAGCAGCTTTGGGGGGGGTACCGGTATCGGGGAG. This gives the protein CASSFGGGTGIGE. The complete CDR3 protein is CASSFGGGTGIGELFF.

About this clone: The read ends 3 residues early relative to the CDR3; the germline J gene fills the gap. The chain is built from TRBV5-1 and TRBJ1-4; perhaps TRBD1 as D (5 bases). This CDR3 region has 15 residues. Per the germline V gene, CDR1 is SGHRS and CDR2 is YFSETQ. CDR3: CASSLGVGRNSPLFF. The DNA read from the CDR3 is TGCGCCAGCAGCTTGGGTGTGGGGCGAAATTCACCA. Based on the CDR3 plus reference TRBV5-1 and TRBJ1-4, the full variable domain is KAGVTQTPRYLIKTRGQQVTLSCSPISGHRSVSWYQQTPGQGLQFLFEYFSETQRNKGNFPGRFSGRQFSNSRSEMNVSTLELGDSALYLCASSLGVGRNSPLFFGSGTQLSVL.

About this clone: The observed sequence ends 3 residues before the CDR3 terminus, with the missing tail filled in from the germline J gene. The chain joins TRBV20-1 to TRBJ1-2; no definite D call. This CDR3 has 14 residues. Germline loops: CDR1 DFQATT, CDR2 SNEGSKA (reference sequence). V was pared by 3 bases and J by 2 bases, with 13 bases between. The CDR3 region is CSASPNIINYGYTF. The sequenced part of the CDR3 DNA is TGCAGTGCTAGTCCGAACATTATAAACTATGGC.

As regards this clone: The read is 3 residues too short to cover the CDR3 end, so that end is filled in from the germline J gene. The chain is built from TRBV11-3 and TRBJ1-2, with 7 bases matching TRBD1. V trimming: 4 bases; J trimming: 7 bases; junction bases outside the gene matches: 9. The CDR3 totals 14 residues. Germline CDR1 reads SGHNT; CDR2 reads YENEEA. The part of the CDR3 DNA that was read is TGTGCCAGCAGCTCAGCGACAGGGTTCGGTGGC. Its translation: CASSSATGFGG. The whole CDR3 protein reads CASSSATGFGGYTF.

Worth noting for this clone: The read ends 3 residues early relative to the CDR3; the germline J gene fills the gap. The rearrangement uses TRBV7-2 and TRBJ2-3; 7 positions match TRBD1. Germline CDR1 and CDR2: SGHTA and FQGNSA. The CDR3 runs to 14 residues. Partial CDR3 DNA: TGTGCCAGCAGCTACGGACAGGACCAAGAGACG. This translates into CASSYGQDQET. The whole CDR3 reads CASSYGQDQETQYF.

Worth noting for this clone: The CDR3 end falls 3 residues outside the read, so it is completed with the germline J gene. This rearrangement joins TRBV20-1 to TRBJ1-5; D possibly corresponds to TRBD1 (6 bases). The CDR3 has 13 amino acids. Germline V lookup: CDR1 DFQATT, CDR2 SNEGSKA (reference sequence). Trimming removed 5 bases at V and 4 bases at J, with 12 bases between. CDR3 DNA (partial): TGCAGTGCTTCAGGGGCCACGAATCAGCCC. This gives the protein CSASGATNQP. In full, the CDR3 reads CSASGATNQPQHF.

The CDR3 sequence is CASSLGARGTGELFF. The covered CDR3 bases are TGCGCCAGCAGCTTGGGGGCGCGGGGAACCGGGGAG. The V and J genes are TRBV5-1 and TRBJ2-2; perhaps TRBD2 as D (6 bases). The read is 3 residues too short to cover the CDR3 end, so that end is filled in from the germline J gene. V lost 0 bases and J lost 5, with 11 bases in between. The germline gives CDR1 SGHRS, CDR2 YFSETQ. The CDR3 totals 15 residues.

The CDR3 region is CASSEYRTPYDYTF. CDR3 DNA (partial): TGTGCCAGCAGTGAATATAGGACACCCTACGAC. This rearrangement joins TRBV6-1 to TRBJ1-2, with D tentatively TRBD1 (5 bases). The CDR3 goes on 3 residues after the read ends, and that part is filled in from the germline J gene. The CDR3 runs to 14 residues. Germline values: CDR1 MNHNS, CDR2 SASEGT.

Comment on this clone: The CDR3 end lies 3 residues beyond the end of the read and is filled in from the germline J gene. The rearrangement joins TRBV7-2 to TRBJ2-4; TRBD2 might be the D (5 bases). The CDR3 sequence is 13 residues long. CDR1 and CDR2 from the germline V gene are SGHTA and FQGNSA. CDR3 protein: CASTPQLDYGQYF. Partial CDR3 DNA: TGTGCCAGCACCCCACAACTTGACTATGGT.